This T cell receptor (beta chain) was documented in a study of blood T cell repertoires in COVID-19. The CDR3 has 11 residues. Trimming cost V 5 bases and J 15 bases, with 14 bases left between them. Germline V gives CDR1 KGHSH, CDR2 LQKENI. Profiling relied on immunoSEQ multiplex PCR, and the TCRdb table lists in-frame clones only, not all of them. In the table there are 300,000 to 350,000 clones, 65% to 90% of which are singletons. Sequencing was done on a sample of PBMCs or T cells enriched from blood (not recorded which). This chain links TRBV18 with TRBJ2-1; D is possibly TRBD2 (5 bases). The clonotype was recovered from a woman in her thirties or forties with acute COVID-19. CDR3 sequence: CASSSPTTLFF. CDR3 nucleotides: TGTGCCAGCTCATCCCCGACTACCCTGTTCTTC.